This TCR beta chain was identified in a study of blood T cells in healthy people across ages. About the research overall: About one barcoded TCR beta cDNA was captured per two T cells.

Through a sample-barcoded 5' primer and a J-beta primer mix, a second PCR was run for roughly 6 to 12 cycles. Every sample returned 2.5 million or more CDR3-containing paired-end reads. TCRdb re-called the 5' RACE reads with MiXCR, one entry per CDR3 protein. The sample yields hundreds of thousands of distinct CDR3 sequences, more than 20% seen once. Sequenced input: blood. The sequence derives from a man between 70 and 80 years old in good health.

Written as DNA, the CDR3 is TGTGCCAGCAGGGGCGGGAGGGGCTCCTACAATGAGCAGTTCTTC. Translation gives CASRGGRGSYNEQFF. The chain recombines TRBV6-5 with TRBJ2-1; 9 nucleotides agree with TRBD2. Germline lookup yields CDR1 MNHEY and CDR2 SVGAGI. This CDR3 is 15 amino acids long. The J segment lost 0 bases and the V segment lost 6 bases, leaving 3 bases of the junction unmatched.